The TCR beta chain under discussion was sequenced for a study of cytomegalovirus exposure and HLA in healthy donors. With 60 Vbeta and 13 Jbeta primers, the PCR was carried out. Repertoires were generated with immunoSEQ multiplex PCR, while TCRdb's copy carries only in-frame clones and drops some. The data show around 62,000 clones, approximately 71% seen once. This clone was counted a few times. This CDR3 is built from 12 residues. V dropped 5 bases and J dropped 6 bases, with 8 bases sitting between them. The V gene's germline CDR1 is SGHAT and CDR2 FQNNGV. The chain uses TRBV11-2 and TRBJ2-1; no firm D call. The clonotype comes from a man aged 55 to 70 in good health and CMV-seropositive. The specimen was PBMCs. The CDR3 sequence: CASSPRVNEQFF. CDR3 DNA: TGTGCCAGCAGCCCTCGGGTCAATGAGCAGTTCTTC.